These 14 T cell receptor beta chains came from one sample sequenced in a study of blood T cell repertoires in COVID-19. The method was immunoSEQ multiplex PCR; TCRdb's version includes in-frame clones alone and lacks a portion of them. The sample records 200,000 to 250,000 clones, almost 85% being singletons. Material for sequencing was peripheral blood. The receptors originated from a woman older than 75 with acute or convalescent COVID-19.

This CDR3 is CSASRDWKETQYF. The CDR3 DNA reads TGCAGTGCTAGTAGGGACTGGAAAGAGACCCAGTACTTC. The gene calls are TRBV20-1 and TRBJ2-5; a possible D gene is TRBD2 (6 bases). In germline, CDR1 is DFQATT, CDR2 SNEGSKA (reference sequence). V lost 3 bases and J lost 3, with 11 bases in between. The CDR3 sequence is 13 residues long.

The J gene is TRBJ1-1, the V gene TRBV7-8; TRBD1 matches at 8 bases. Per germline, CDR1 SGHVS and CDR2 FQNEAQ. The CDR3 totals 16 residues. The junction had 6 bases not matched to a gene; V was cut back by 2 bases and J by 1 base. The CDR3 here is CASSLKIGQGNTEAFF. The CDR3 bases are TGTGCCAGCAGCTTAAAGATAGGACAGGGGAACACTGAAGCTTTCTTT.

The V gene is TRBV7-3, the J gene TRBJ2-1, with TRBD2 matching 7 bases. V was clipped by 2 bases and J by 5 bases; unmatched bases: 3. The CDR3 contains 14 residues. Germline V gives CDR1 SGHTA, CDR2 FQGTGA. In DNA, the CDR3 is TGTGCCAGCAGCTTAGCGGGAGTAAACAATGAGCAGTTCTTC. Translating it yields CASSLAGVNNEQFF.

This sequence joins TRBV28 and TRBJ2-1; 7 positions agree with TRBD2. V was pared by 5 bases and J by 0 bases, with 7 bases of the junction left unmatched. CDR3 length: 16 residues. CDR1 is MDHEN, CDR2 SYDVKM, per germline. The chain's CDR3 is CASSGALAVSYNEQFF. The DNA of the CDR3 is TGTGCCAGCAGTGGGGCCCTAGCGGTCTCCTACAATGAGCAGTTCTTC.

This chain joins TRBV7-9 and TRBJ2-1; TRBD2 is a possible D gene (6 bases). This CDR3 has 16 residues. The germline V and J ends were trimmed by 1 base and 0 bases, with 10 bases remaining between them. Looked up from germline, CDR1 is SEHNR and CDR2 is FQNEAQ (reference sequence). The CDR3 DNA reads TGTGCCAGCAGCTTAGGGACGACTAGCTCCTACAATGAGCAGTTCTTC. Translated: CASSLGTTSSYNEQFF.

This clone was detected only once. J is TRBJ2-1 and V is TRBV7-9, with 9 bases identical to TRBD2. Germline trimming cut 1 base from V and 8 bases from J; bases unmatched to any gene: 3. There are 14 residues in the CDR3. Germline CDR1 SEHNR, CDR2 FQNEAQ (reference sequence). CDR3 loop: CASSLGGRVDEQFF. The CDR3 nucleotides read TGTGCCAGCAGCTTAGGCGGGAGGGTCGATGAGCAGTTCTTC. Full variable domain (outside the CDR3, taken from reference TRBV7-9 and TRBJ2-1): DTGVSQNPRHKITKRGQNVTFRCDPISEHNRLYWYRQTLGQGPEFLTYFQNEAQLEKSRLLSDRFSAERPKGSFSTLEIQRTEQGDSAMYLCASSLGGRVDEQFFGPGTRLTVL.

The chain has TRBV28 and TRBJ1-1, with no clear D. Germline values: CDR1 MDHEN, CDR2 SYDVKM. V was trimmed by 7 bases and J by 4 bases, leaving 22 bases between them. There are 16 residues in the CDR3. The DNA for the CDR3 is TGTGCCAGCACCTATCCCTTTATGGGTAGGAGCACTGAAGCTTTCTTT. Translation: CASTYPFMGRSTEAFF.

V usage is TRBV27 and J usage is TRBJ2-7; D is unclear. Germline lookup yields CDR1 MNHEY and CDR2 SMNVEV (reference sequence). V was trimmed by 5 bases and J by 5 bases, leaving 7 bases between them. This CDR3 has 11 amino acids. The CDR3 bases are TGTGCCAGCAGTCCCTATAACGAGCAGTACTTC. Residues: CASSPYNEQYF.

The chain employs TRBV6-2 or TRBV6-3 and TRBJ2-2, with 9 bases identical to TRBD2. The CDR3 spans 15 residues. In germline, CDR1 is MNHEY, CDR2 SVGEGT. V lost 2 bases, J lost 8 bases, and 6 bases stayed unmatched. This CDR3 reads CASSYILAGTGELFF. CDR3 DNA: TGTGCCAGCAGTTACATCCTAGCGGGAACGGGGGAGCTGTTTTTT.

The rearrangement uses TRBV28 and TRBJ1-3; 7 bases are a match to TRBD1. The CDR3 is 15 residues long. In germline, CDR1 is MDHEN, CDR2 SYDVKM. The V gene end was trimmed by 5 bases and the J gene end by 0 bases; junction bases not matched to a gene: 4. The DNA for the CDR3 is TGTGCCAGCAGTACGCGGGACAGCTCTGGAAACACCATATATTTT. Translated, it gives CASSTRDSSGNTIYF.

V gene TRBV2 combines with J gene TRBJ2-2; 9 nucleotides align to TRBD1. Per the germline V gene, CDR1 is SNHLY and CDR2 is FYNNEI. Unmatched junction bases numbered 3, after V lost 6 bases and J lost 1 base. The CDR3 spans 15 residues. The DNA for the CDR3 is TGTGCCAGCAGGGGGGACAGGGTGAACACCGGGGAGCTGTTTTTT. It specifies CASRGDRVNTGELFF.

The chain uses TRBV18 and TRBJ1-5, with D perhaps TRBD1 (6 bases). Trimming took off 3 bases at V and 7 bases at J, with 13 bases between the two ends. The CDR3 is 14 residues long. CDR1 is KGHSH and CDR2 is LQKENI in the germline V gene. The CDR3 protein is CASSPSDRRQPQHF. The CDR3 coding sequence is TGTGCCAGCTCACCCTCCGACAGGCGACAGCCCCAGCATTTT.

This chain joins TRBV7-2 and TRBJ2-7; TRBD2 matches at 13 bases. This CDR3 contains 16 residues. V gave up 2 bases and J gave up 3 bases; unmatched junction bases: 4. Germline-derived CDR1 and CDR2 are SGHTA and FQGNSA. The CDR3 nucleotides are TGTGCCAGCAGCTTAACTAGCGGGGGGGCTGGCTACGAGCAGTACTTC. Protein: CASSLTSGGAGYEQYF.

CDR3 sequence reads: CASRAGQGYQETQYF. For the CDR3, the DNA is TGTGCCAGCAGGGCAGGACAGGGGTACCAAGAGACCCAGTACTTC. The chain couples TRBV5-5 to TRBJ2-5, with 9 bases fitting TRBD1. In germline, CDR1 is SGHKS, CDR2 YYEKEE (reference sequence). This CDR3 is built from 15 residues. The V gene end was trimmed by 5 bases and the J gene end by 0 bases; junction bases not matched to a gene: 5. Complete variable domain (other parts from reference TRBV5-5 and TRBJ2-5): DAGVTQSPTHLIKTRGQQVTLRCSPISGHKSVSWYQQVLGQGPQFIFQYYEKEERGRGNFPDRFSARQFPNYSSELNVNALLLGDSALYLCASRAGQGYQETQYFGPGTRLLVL.